These 15 T cell receptor beta chains came from one sample sequenced in a study of T cells after yellow fever vaccination. In TCRdb, the 5' RACE reads were re-called with MiXCR into one record per CDR3 protein. This table holds 200,000 to 300,000 distinct CDR3 sequences, over 6.5% found once. This sample comprised CD4+ T cells sorted from PBMCs, obtained on the day of the yellow fever booster vaccination. These receptors were collected from a man aged 25 to 45 who received the YFV17D yellow fever vaccine.

The chain combines TRBV5-1 with TRBJ2-2; D perhaps matches TRBD2 (5 bases). The CDR3 has 13 amino acids. Per the germline V gene, CDR1 is SGHRS and CDR2 is YFSETQ. Trimming left V 9 bases short and J 5 bases short, with 14 bases between. This chain's CDR3 is CATVLGSTGELFF. CDR3 coding DNA: TGCGCCACCGTACTAGGAAGTACCGGGGAGCTGTTTTTT.

This clonotype was detected ten times or more. The V and J genes are TRBV5-4 and TRBJ2-2; 7 nucleotides agree with TRBD2. The CDR3 length is 15 residues. The V segment lost 2 bases and the J segment 6 bases; nucleotides outside the gene matches: 7. Germline V gene lookup returns CDR1 SGHNT and CDR2 YYREEE (reference sequence). The DNA for the CDR3 is TGTGCCAGCAGCTTCGGGGGAGGGGTCGCCGGGGAGCTGTTTTTT. It codes for CASSFGGGVAGELFF.

At least ten counts were recorded for this clonotype. The gene calls are TRBV7-9 and TRBJ1-4; D gene unclear. Trimming pared 3 bases from V and 8 bases from J, leaving 7 bases between. The CDR3 consists of 12 residues. Germline V gene data show CDR1 as SEHNR and CDR2 as FQNEAQ (reference sequence). CDR3 loop: CASSLSSEKLFF. For the CDR3, the DNA is TGTGCCAGCAGCTTGTCTAGCGAAAAACTGTTTTTT.

The chain recombines TRBV19 with TRBJ2-1, with D perhaps TRBD2 (5 bases). With 7 bases removed from V and 8 bases from J, the gap between germline ends came to 15 bases. There are 13 residues in the CDR3. Germline V gives CDR1 LNHDA, CDR2 SQIVND (reference sequence). CDR3 sequence (DNA): TGTGCCAGTACCGACCTTTCAGCGGATGAGCAGTTCTTC. It translates to CASTDLSADEQFF. The whole variable domain, filled in from reference TRBV19 and TRBJ2-1, reads DGGITQSPKYLFRKEGQNVTLSCEQNLNHDAMYWYRQDPGQGLRLIYYSQIVNDFQKGDIAEGYSVSREKKESFPLTVTSAQKNPTAFYLCASTDLSADEQFFGPGTRLTVL.

This clonotype turned up a few times. The gene calls are TRBV11-2 and TRBJ1-5, with TRBD1 as a possible D gene (6 bases). Trimming left V 5 bases short and J 3 bases short, with 11 bases between. Germline V CDR1 and CDR2: SGHAT, FQNNGV. The CDR3 is made up of 14 amino acids. As DNA, the CDR3 is TGTGCCAGCAGCCAAGGGGGGGCCAATCAGCCCCAGCATTTT. Encoded protein: CASSQGGANQPQHF.

This clonotype turned up a few times. The chain links TRBV29-1 to TRBJ2-7; 7 bases are shared with TRBD1. The V and J ends lost 5 bases and 3 bases, in that order; junction bases with no gene match: 10. Germline-derived CDR1 and CDR2 are SQVTM and ANQGSEA. The CDR3 sequence is 14 residues long. DNA for the CDR3: TGCAGCGTTAAACAGGGGCCGCGAGGCTACGAGCAGTACTTC. Protein product: CSVKQGPRGYEQYF.

The V call is TRBV28, the J call TRBJ2-3, with a possible D match to TRBD2 (5 bases). CDR3 length: 15 residues. Germline CDR1 is MDHEN and CDR2 is SYDVKM. V lost 8 bases, J lost 1 base, and 16 bases lay in between. CDR3 nucleotide sequence: TGTGCCAGCGGGCAGGAACGGGGTCGCACAGATACGCAGTATTTT. Encoded protein: CASGQERGRTDTQYF.

This clonotype has at least ten counts. The V call is TRBV7-9, the J call TRBJ2-5; possibly TRBD1 or TRBD2 for D (5 bases each). Trimming took 7 bases from V and 2 from J, leaving 11 bases between them. The germline V gene encodes CDR1 SEHNR and CDR2 FQNEAQ (reference sequence). This CDR3 region has 13 residues. CDR3 nucleotide sequence: TGTGCCAGCAACCGGGGCGAGCAAGAGACCCAGTACTTC. Its protein product is CASNRGEQETQYF.

This clonotype was observed a handful of times. The chain has TRBV9 and TRBJ2-3; D unclear. The germline gives CDR1 SGDLS, CDR2 YYNGEE. The V and J ends lost 2 bases and 3 bases respectively, with 10 bases between them. This CDR3 spans 14 amino acids. The CDR3 sequence is CASSVHAYTDTQYF. CDR3 in DNA: TGTGCCAGCAGCGTCCATGCCTATACAGATACGCAGTATTTT.

The chain joins TRBV20-1 to TRBJ2-1; TRBD2 aligns across 9 bases. Germline assignment: CDR1 DFQATT and CDR2 SNEGSKA (reference sequence). V gave up 5 bases and J gave up 13 bases; unmatched junction bases: 6. CDR3 size: 11 residues. The CDR3 loop is CSAVTSGFQFF. CDR3 nucleotide sequence: TGCAGTGCTGTGACTAGCGGATTCCAGTTCTTC.

This clonotype has at least ten counts. This chain joins TRBV6-1 and TRBJ2-3; TRBD1 or TRBD2 may be the D gene (5 bases each). The V and J ends lost 6 bases and 4 bases respectively, with 14 bases between them. CDR1 is MNHNS and CDR2 is SASEGT in the germline V gene. The CDR3 totals 14 residues. CDR3 nucleotide sequence: TGTGCCAGCAGCCGGCCGGGGCGGCCAGATACGCAGTATTTT. Translation: CASSRPGRPDTQYF.

This clonotype was counted ten times or more. The genes are TRBV12-3 or TRBV12-4 and TRBJ2-1; 7 bases are a match to TRBD2. Trimming took 7 bases from V and 2 from J; bases not matched to a gene: 5. This CDR3 has 14 amino acids. CDR3 coding DNA: TGTGCCAGCAAGCGGGACCGGCCCTACAATGAGCAGTTCTTC. Protein sequence: CASKRDRPYNEQFF.

This clonotype was detected a few times. The chain links TRBV5-6 to TRBJ2-5; 9 bases agree with TRBD1. The CDR3 covers 15 residues. With V trimmed by 3 bases and J by 0 bases, 3 bases remained unmatched. Germline CDR1 SGHDT, CDR2 YYEEEE. CDR3 coding DNA: TGTGCCAGCAGCTCGACAGGGGGGAACCAAGAGACCCAGTACTTC. It is translated as CASSSTGGNQETQYF.

The chain recombines TRBV6-1 with TRBJ2-1; no firm D call. This CDR3 spans 13 amino acids. The germline V gene encodes CDR1 MNHNS and CDR2 SASEGT. V was trimmed by 4 bases and J by 6 bases, leaving 10 bases between them. The CDR3 protein is CASSGGLSNEQFF. For the CDR3, the DNA is TGTGCCAGCAGTGGAGGCCTCAGCAATGAGCAGTTCTTC.

This clonotype was observed at least ten times. The rearrangement joins TRBV5-1 to TRBJ2-1; 11 bases fit TRBD2. Per the germline V gene, CDR1 is SGHRS and CDR2 is YFSETQ. V shed 4 bases and J 6 bases; nucleotides not matched to a gene: 3. The CDR3 spans 14 residues. This CDR3 reads CASSPGTSGNEQFF. In DNA form, the CDR3 reads TGCGCCAGCAGCCCCGGGACTAGCGGCAATGAGCAGTTCTTC.